Presented here are 7 T cell receptor beta chains from one specimen sequenced in a study of T cell repertoires in cytomegalovirus infection. No cognate antigen is known for these TCRs. TCRdb recomputed calls from the reads with MiXCR, one row per CDR3 protein. The data hold approximately 1,000,000 distinct CDR3 sequences, with roughly 30% observed a single time. Sequencing was performed on cultured CD8+ T cells from PBMCs, taken from culture after CMV antigen stimulation. These receptors originate from a human donor in good health (CMV status not recorded). Some clones in this sample may be carry-over from other donors' samples.

V usage is TRBV27 and J usage is TRBJ1-1; D is perhaps TRBD1 (5 bases). V shed 8 bases and J shed 1 base, with 20 bases lying between them. Germline V lookup: CDR1 MNHEY, CDR2 SMNVEV (reference sequence). The CDR3 totals 16 residues. CDR3 coding DNA: TGTGCCAGCCGTATTTTCGGGGGGGGTCGGAACACTGAAGCTTTCTTT. Its protein product is CASRIFGGGRNTEAFF.

This clonotype was detected a few times. V and J are TRBV24-1 and TRBJ1-2; D remains ambiguous. The ends were cut back, 7 bases at V and 0 bases at J, with 11 bases in the middle. The length of the CDR3 is 14 residues. From germline, CDR1 is KGHDR and CDR2 SFDVKD. The CDR3 DNA is TGTGCCACCAGCGACCGACGGACTAACTATGGCTACACCTTC. It specifies CATSDRRTNYGYTF.

A few counts support this clonotype. The V and J genes are TRBV28 and TRBJ2-7; no firm D call. Trimming removed 3 bases at V and 5 bases at J, with 11 bases between. Germline CDR1 MDHEN, CDR2 SYDVKM. The CDR3 contains 13 residues. CDR3 loop: CASSFPESHEQYV. CDR3 bases: TGTGCCAGCAGTTTCCCCGAGTCCCACGAGCAGTACGTC.

The sample holds a few counts of this clonotype. The rearrangement uses TRBV6-6 and TRBJ2-2; 8 bases match TRBD1. The CDR3 length is 15 residues. J lost 3 bases, V lost 4 bases, and 4 bases had no gene match. Germline loops: CDR1 MNHNY, CDR2 SVGAGI (reference sequence). Here the CDR3 DNA reads TGTGCCAGCAGTTGGACAGGGCAGGACACCGGGGAGCTGTTTTTT. Residues: CASSWTGQDTGELFF.

This clonotype has just a few counts. The chain uses TRBV6-1 and TRBJ2-3; D unresolved. Germline V lookup: CDR1 MNHNS, CDR2 SASEGT. Trimming left V 7 bases short and J 3 bases short, with 17 bases between. The CDR3 runs to 15 residues. For the CDR3, the DNA is TGTGCCAGCATAACCTTTATGTTCGGGACAGATACGCAGTATTTT. It is translated as CASITFMFGTDTQYF.

The sample holds many counts of this clonotype. The chain joins TRBV7-8 to TRBJ2-1; the match to TRBD2 covers 9 bases. With V trimmed by 2 bases and J by 3 bases, 5 bases remained unmatched. The CDR3 covers 16 residues. The germline V gene encodes CDR1 SGHVS and CDR2 FQNEAQ. This CDR3 is CASSLFGGGGYNEQFF. The CDR3 bases are TGTGCCAGCAGCTTATTCGGCGGGGGGGGCTACAATGAGCAGTTCTTC. Full variable domain (missing parts from reference TRBV7-8 and TRBJ2-1): GAGVSQSPRYKVAKRGQDVALRCDPISGHVSLFWYQQALGQGPEFLTYFQNEAQLDKSGLPSDRFFAERPEGSVSTLKIQRTQQEDSAVYLCASSLFGGGGYNEQFFGPGTRLTVL.

This clonotype was seen a handful of times. This chain connects TRBV20-1 to TRBJ1-6; 12 bases fit TRBD1. CDR1 is DFQATT and CDR2 is SNEGSKA in the germline V gene (reference sequence). This CDR3 is 18 amino acids long. V trimming: 3 bases; J trimming: 8 bases; junction bases outside the gene matches: 14. CDR3 DNA: TGCAGTGCTAGGGGGGGGGACAGGGGGCTGGTTGGCGATTCACCCCTCCACTTT. Translation: CSARGGDRGLVGDSPLHF.